Sequencing of this T cell receptor beta chain was carried out in a study of blood T cell repertoires in COVID-19. For the study at large: The samples span acute and convalescent COVID-19 from the United States, Italy and Spain. In each case, the material was cDNA or gDNA derived from T cells, B-cell-depleted T cells, or PBMCs.

In the source study's methods: It was from reference gene primer amplification that nucleated cell counts were estimated. Produced via immunoSEQ multiplex PCR; TCRdb's table is partial and in-frame only. Clone size and the V and J calls come from that table; the DNA yielded D and trimming. The table lists roughly 230,000 clones, roughly 87% of them singletons. This CDR3 has 18 amino acids. Per germline, CDR1 LGHNA and CDR2 YSLEER. Trimming left V 1 base short and J 0 bases short, with 16 bases between. The clonotype comes from a human donor in a cohort sampled during active COVID-19. The chain is built from TRBV4-3 and TRBJ2-1; TRBD1 is a possible D gene (6 bases). The sequencing input was peripheral blood. The CDR3 DNA follows: TGCGCCAGCAGCCAAGTAGCCAGGGGCCAGGGCTCCTACAATGAGCAGTTCTTC. Its protein product is CASSQVARGQGSYNEQFF.